The T cell receptor (beta chain) under discussion was sequenced for a study of T cells after yellow fever vaccination (dated by TCRdb to between 2018 and 2020). As for the study more broadly: Libraries from fractions with low cell numbers were prepared with the SMART-Seq v4 Ultra Low Input RNA kit. The cohort comprised two healthy male donors, one aged 18 to 30 and one aged 30 to 40 years. Blood was drawn at multiple timepoints before and after primary and secondary immunization, with bulk PBMC replicates and cell subsets isolated. To track T-cell clones before and after primary and booster YFV17D yellow fever vaccination, bulk TCR alpha and beta repertoires were sequenced longitudinally. Paper-wide results and their limitations: Because only two donors were included in the study, the extent to which the findings can be generalized is limited. Compared with the primary T-cell response, the secondary T-cell response was faster but weaker, reaching its peak on day 5 rather than on day 15. After the booster, most clones that had expanded after primary vaccination were detected again (approximately 97% of CD4 and under 90% of CD8), suggesting broad maintenance of memory. A small share of clonotypes was detected in both CD4 and CD8 compartments, with the overlap likely arising from convergent recombination. Computational filtering was required because FACS-sorted repertoires could contain abundant contaminating clonotypes from the bulk population.

This clonotype was detected many times. Its antigen is still unknown. Within one base of it there is no much larger clone, and no base qualities were kept. The treatment or condition label of this sample denotes: live attenuated yellow fever vaccine strain. PBMCs were isolated from peripheral blood using a standard Ficoll-Paque protocol. CD4 and CD8 T-cell fractions were isolated with Dynabeads CD4 and CD8 positive selection kits. RNA was extracted with TriZol from bulk PBMCs, CD4 and CD8 fractions, and dextramer-positive and dextramer-negative fractions. TCR cDNA was made using 5'RACE template switching, a step that added a universal primer site and unique molecular identifiers. Priming for cDNA synthesis came from both the TCR alpha and TCR beta constant segments. Two PCR steps were used to amplify libraries, with sample barcodes and sequencing adapters being added in the second step. Sequencing of libraries was done on Illumina HiSeq 2500 (2x100 bp) or NovaSeq (2x150 bp). For the original study's pipeline: MIGEC handled demultiplexing of reads and collapsing into UMI consensus sequences, while MiXCR performed V(D)J alignment. Vaccine-responding clonotypes were defined with edgeR using replicate PBMC samples, requiring FDR below 0.01 and a log2 fold change above 5 up to day 15. Bulk clonotypes were assigned CD4 or CD8 identity according to which sequenced CD4 or CD8 repertoire held them at higher abundance. The public sequencing data were trimmed at Q25 with fastp and processed into clonotypes with MiXCR by TCRdb, which kept only in-frame beta chains. Under each unique CDR3 protein, matching rows form one entry showing the most common genes and DNA. V and J calls and clone size were set by TCRdb, not the authors. This sample has 240,000 or so distinct CDR3 sequences in its table, and 6.5% to 8.5% of those were observed once. Around 0.9% of the sample is held by the ten biggest clonotypes.

Inclusive of the bounding cysteine and phenylalanine, the CDR3 is 14 residues long. The DNA shown is the 42-base CDR3, in frame from base 1. Cut back by 8 bases and 6 bases, the V and J ends lie 17 bases apart. In the germline V gene, CDR1 corresponds to SNHLY and CDR2 to FYNNEI. This material consisted of CD4+ T cells sorted from PBMCs, taken 15 days after the yellow fever booster vaccination. This chain joins TRBV2 to TRBJ2-1; confidence is insufficient to name the D gene. This receptor was obtained from a man in his thirties or forties who received the YFV17D yellow fever vaccine. At the DNA level, the sequence is TGTGCCAGCGAGGTGGCAGGAGTTGGCAATGAGCAGTTCTTC. This translates into CASEVAGVGNEQFF.